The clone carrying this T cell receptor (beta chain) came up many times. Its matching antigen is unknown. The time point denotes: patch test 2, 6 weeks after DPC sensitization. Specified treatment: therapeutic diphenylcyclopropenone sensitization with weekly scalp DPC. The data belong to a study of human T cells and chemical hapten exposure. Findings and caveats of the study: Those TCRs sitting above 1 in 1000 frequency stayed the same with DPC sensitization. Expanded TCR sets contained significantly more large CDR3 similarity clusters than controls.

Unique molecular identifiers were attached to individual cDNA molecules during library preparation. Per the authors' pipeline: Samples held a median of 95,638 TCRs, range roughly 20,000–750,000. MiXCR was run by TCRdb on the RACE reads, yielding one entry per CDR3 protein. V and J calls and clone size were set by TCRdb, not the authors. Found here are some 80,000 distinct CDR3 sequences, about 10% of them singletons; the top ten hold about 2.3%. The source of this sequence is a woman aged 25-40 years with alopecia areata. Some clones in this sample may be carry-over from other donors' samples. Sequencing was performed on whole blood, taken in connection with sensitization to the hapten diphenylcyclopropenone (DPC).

The CDR3 DNA sequence: TGTGCCAGCATGCCCTCGGAACGCCGCCGCGGCTACACCTTC. Translated, it gives CASMPSERRRGYTF. The V gene is TRBV27, the J gene TRBJ1-2; D unclear. V was trimmed by 7 bases and J by 8 bases, leaving 20 bases between them. CDR1 MNHEY and CDR2 SMNVEV come from the germline V gene (reference sequence). This CDR3 is 14 amino acids long.